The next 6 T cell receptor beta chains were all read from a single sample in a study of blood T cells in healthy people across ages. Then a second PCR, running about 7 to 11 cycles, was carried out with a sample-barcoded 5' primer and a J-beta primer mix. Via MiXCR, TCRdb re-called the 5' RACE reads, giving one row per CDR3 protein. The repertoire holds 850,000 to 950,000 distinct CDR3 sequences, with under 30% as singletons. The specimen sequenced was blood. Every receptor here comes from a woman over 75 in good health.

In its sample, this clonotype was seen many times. This CDR3 reads CSAPDRYNEQFF. In DNA, the CDR3 is TGCAGTGCACCGGACAGATACAATGAGCAGTTCTTC. The rearrangement joins TRBV20-1 to TRBJ2-1, with D possibly matching TRBD1 (6 bases). The CDR3 loop spans 12 amino acids. V shed 6 bases and J shed 4 bases, with 10 bases lying between them. CDR1 is DFQATT, CDR2 SNEGSKA, per germline (reference sequence).

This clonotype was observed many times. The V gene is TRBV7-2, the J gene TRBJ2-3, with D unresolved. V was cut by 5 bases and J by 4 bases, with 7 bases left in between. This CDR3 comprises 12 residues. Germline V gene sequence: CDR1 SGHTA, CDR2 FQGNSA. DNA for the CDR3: TGTGCCAGCAGCCCCAAGGCAGATACGCAGTATTTT. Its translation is CASSPKADTQYF. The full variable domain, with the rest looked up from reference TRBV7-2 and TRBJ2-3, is GAGVSQSPSNKVTEKGKDVELRCDPISGHTALYWYRQSLGQGLEFLIYFQGNSAPDKSGLPSDRFSAERTGGSVSTLTIQRTQQEDSAVYLCASSPKADTQYFGPGTRLTVL.

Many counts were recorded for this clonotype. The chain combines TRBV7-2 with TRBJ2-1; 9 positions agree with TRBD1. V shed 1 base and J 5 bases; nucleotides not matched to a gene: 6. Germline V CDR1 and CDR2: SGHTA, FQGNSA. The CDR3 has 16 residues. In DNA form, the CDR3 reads TGTGCCAGCAGCTTAGGCGGCGGACAGGGGAACAATGAGCAGTTCTTC. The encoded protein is CASSLGGGQGNNEQFF.

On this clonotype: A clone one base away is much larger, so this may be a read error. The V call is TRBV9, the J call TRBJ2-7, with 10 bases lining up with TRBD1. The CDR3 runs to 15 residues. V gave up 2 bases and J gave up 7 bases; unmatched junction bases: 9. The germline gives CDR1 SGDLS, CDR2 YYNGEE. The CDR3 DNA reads TGTGCCAGCAGCGTCGGGGACAGGGGTCTTACAGAGCAGTACTTC. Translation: CASSVGDRGLTEQYF.

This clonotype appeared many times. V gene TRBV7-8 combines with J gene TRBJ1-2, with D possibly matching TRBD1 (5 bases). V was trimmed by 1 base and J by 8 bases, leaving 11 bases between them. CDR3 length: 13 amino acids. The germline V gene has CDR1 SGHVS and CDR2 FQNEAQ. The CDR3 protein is CASSLDRLRGYTF. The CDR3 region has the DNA TGTGCCAGCAGCTTAGACAGGCTTAGGGGCTACACCTTC.

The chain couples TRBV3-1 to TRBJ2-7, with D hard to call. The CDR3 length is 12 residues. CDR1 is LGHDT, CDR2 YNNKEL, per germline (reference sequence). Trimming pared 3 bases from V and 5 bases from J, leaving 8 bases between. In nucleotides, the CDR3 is TGTGCCAGCAGCCAGACGAAGAACGAGCAGTACTTC. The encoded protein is CASSQTKNEQYF.